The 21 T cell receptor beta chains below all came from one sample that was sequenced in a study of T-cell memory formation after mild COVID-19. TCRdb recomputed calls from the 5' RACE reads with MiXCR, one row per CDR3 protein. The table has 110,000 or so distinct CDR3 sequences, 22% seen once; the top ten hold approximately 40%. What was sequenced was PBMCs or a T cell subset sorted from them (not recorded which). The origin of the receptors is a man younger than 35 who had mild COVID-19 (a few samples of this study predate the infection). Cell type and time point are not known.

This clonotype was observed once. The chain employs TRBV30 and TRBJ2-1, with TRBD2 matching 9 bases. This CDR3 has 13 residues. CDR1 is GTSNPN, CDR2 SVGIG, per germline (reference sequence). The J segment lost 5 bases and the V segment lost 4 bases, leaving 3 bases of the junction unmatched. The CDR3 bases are TGTGCCTGGACAGCGGGGGGTAACAATGAGCAGTTCTTC. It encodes CAWTAGGNNEQFF.

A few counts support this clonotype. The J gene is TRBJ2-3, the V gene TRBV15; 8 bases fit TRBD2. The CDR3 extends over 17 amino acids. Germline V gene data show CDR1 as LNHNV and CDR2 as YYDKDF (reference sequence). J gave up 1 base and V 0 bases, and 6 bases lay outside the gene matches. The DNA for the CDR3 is TGTGCCACCAGCAGAGATCGAGCGGGGGTCGGCACAGATACGCAGTATTTT. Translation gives CATSRDRAGVGTDTQYF.

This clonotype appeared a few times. The CDR3 loop reads CSVDGATSGDTQYF. CDR3 coding DNA: TGCAGCGTTGACGGGGCAACTTCGGGGGATACGCAGTATTTT. This sequence joins TRBV29-1 and TRBJ2-3; D may be TRBD1 or TRBD2 (5 bases each). V shed 3 bases and J shed 6 bases, with 16 bases lying between them. Per germline, CDR1 SQVTM and CDR2 ANQGSEA. This CDR3 region has 14 residues.

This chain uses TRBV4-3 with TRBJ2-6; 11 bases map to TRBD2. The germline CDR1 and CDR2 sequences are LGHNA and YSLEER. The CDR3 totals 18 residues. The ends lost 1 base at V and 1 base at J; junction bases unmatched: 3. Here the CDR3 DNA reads TGCGCCAGCAGCCAAGTACCTAGCGGGGGGTCTGGGGCCAACGTCCTGACTTTC. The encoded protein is CASSQVPSGGSGANVLTF.

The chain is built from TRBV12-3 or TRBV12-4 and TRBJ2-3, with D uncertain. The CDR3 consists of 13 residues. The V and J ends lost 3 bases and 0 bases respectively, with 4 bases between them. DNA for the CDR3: TGTGCCAGCAGTTTCGTCAGCACAGATACGCAGTATTTT. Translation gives CASSFVSTDTQYF.

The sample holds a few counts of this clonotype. CDR3 sequence reads: CASSTRQSETQYF. The CDR3 coding sequence is TGTGCCAGTAGTACCCGGCAGTCGGAGACCCAGTACTTC. J is TRBJ2-5 and V is TRBV19; no clear D gene. Trimming stripped 4 bases from V and 5 bases from J, with 11 bases between. CDR1 LNHDA and CDR2 SQIVND come from the germline V gene (reference sequence). The CDR3 consists of 13 residues.

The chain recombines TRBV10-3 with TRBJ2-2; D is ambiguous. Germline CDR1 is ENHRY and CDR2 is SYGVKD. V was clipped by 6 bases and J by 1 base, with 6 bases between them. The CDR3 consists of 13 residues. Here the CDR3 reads CAIRQENTGELFF. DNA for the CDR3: TGTGCCATCAGGCAGGAGAACACCGGGGAGCTGTTTTTT.

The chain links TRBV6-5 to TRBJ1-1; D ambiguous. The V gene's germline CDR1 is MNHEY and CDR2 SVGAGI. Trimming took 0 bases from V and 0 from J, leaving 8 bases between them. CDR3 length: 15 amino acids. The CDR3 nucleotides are TGTGCCAGCAGTTACTCGAACCGGATGAACACTGAAGCTTTCTTT. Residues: CASSYSNRMNTEAFF.

CDR3 bases: TGTGCCTGGAGGGAATGGAGCTCTGGGGCCAACGTCCTGACTTTC. Translated: CAWREWSSGANVLTF. The chain couples TRBV30 to TRBJ2-6; no clear D gene. The V and J ends lost 3 bases and 0 bases respectively, with 9 bases between them. The CDR3 length is 15 residues. Germline V lookup: CDR1 GTSNPN, CDR2 SVGIG (reference sequence).

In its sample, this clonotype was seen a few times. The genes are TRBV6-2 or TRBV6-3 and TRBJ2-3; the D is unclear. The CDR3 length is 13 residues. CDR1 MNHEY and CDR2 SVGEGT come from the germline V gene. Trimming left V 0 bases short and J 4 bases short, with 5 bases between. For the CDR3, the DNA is TGTGCCAGCAGTTACTCGGCGTCAGATACGCAGTATTTT. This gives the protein CASSYSASDTQYF.

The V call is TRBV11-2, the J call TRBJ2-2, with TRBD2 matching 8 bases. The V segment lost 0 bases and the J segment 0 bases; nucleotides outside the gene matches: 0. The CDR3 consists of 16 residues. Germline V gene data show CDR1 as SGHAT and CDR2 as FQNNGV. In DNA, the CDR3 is TGTGCCAGCAGCTTAGACGGGGGGGCGAACACCGGGGAGCTGTTTTTT. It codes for CASSLDGGANTGELFF. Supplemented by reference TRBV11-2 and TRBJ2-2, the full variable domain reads EAGVAQSPRYKIIEKRQSVAFWCNPISGHATLYWYQQILGQGPKLLIQFQNNGVVDDSQLPKDRFSAERLKGVDSTLKIQPAKLEDSAVYLCASSLDGGANTGELFFGEGSRLTVL.

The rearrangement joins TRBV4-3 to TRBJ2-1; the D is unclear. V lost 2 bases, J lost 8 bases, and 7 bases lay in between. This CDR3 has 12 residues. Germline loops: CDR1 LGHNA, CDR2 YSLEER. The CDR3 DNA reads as TGCGCCAGCAGCCAACGGTGGGATGAGCAGTTCTTC. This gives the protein CASSQRWDEQFF.

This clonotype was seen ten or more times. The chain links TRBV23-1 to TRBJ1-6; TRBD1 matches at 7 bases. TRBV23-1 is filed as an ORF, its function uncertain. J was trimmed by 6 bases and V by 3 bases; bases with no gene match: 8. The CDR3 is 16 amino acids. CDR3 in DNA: TGCGCCAGCAGTCAGGCGGGACAGCAGGTTAATTCACCCCTCCACTTT. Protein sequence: CASSQAGQQVNSPLHF.

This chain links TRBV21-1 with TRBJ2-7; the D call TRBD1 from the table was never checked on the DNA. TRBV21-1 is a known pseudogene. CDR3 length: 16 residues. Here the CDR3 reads CASSPDGRRIDYEQYF. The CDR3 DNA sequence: TGTGCCAGCAGCCCGGACGGGCGAAGGATCGACTACGAGCAGTACTTC.

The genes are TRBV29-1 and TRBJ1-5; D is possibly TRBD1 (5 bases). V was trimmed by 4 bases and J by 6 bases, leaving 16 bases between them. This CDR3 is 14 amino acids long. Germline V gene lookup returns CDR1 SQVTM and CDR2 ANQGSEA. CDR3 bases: TGCAGCGTTGCGGGGGGTTCAGAAGGTCAGCCCCAGCATTTT. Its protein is CSVAGGSEGQPQHF.

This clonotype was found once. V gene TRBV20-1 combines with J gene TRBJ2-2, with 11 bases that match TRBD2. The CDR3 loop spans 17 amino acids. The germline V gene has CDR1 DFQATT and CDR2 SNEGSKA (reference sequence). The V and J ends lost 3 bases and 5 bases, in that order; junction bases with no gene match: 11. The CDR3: CSARVFLAGGDTGELFF. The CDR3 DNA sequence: TGCAGTGCTAGGGTCTTTTTAGCGGGGGGGGATACCGGGGAGCTGTTTTTT.

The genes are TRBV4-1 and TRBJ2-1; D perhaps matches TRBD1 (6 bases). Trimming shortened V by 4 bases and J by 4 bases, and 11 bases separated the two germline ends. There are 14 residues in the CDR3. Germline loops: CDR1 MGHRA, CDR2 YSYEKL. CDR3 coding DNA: TGCGCCAGCAGCCCCTATGACAGGTACAATGAGCAGTTCTTC. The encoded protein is CASSPYDRYNEQFF.

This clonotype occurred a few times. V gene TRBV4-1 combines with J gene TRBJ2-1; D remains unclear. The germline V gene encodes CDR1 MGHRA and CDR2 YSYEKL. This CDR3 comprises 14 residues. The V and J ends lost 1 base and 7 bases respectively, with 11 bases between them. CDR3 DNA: TGCGCCAGCAGCCAAGTCCGCGTCGTGAATGAGCAGTTCTTC. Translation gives CASSQVRVVNEQFF.

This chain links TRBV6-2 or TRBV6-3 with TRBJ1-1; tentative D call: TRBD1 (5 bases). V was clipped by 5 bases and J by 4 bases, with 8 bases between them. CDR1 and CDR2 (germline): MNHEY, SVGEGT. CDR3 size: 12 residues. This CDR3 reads CASSGGVTEAFF. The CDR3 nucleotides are TGTGCCAGCAGTGGAGGGGTCACTGAAGCTTTCTTT.

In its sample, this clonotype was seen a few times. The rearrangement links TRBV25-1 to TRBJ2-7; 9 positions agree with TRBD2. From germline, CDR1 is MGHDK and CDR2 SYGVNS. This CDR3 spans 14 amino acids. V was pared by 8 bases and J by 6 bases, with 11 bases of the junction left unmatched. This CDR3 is CASGKAGGWGEQYF. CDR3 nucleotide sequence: TGTGCCAGCGGTAAAGCGGGGGGCTGGGGCGAGCAGTACTTC.

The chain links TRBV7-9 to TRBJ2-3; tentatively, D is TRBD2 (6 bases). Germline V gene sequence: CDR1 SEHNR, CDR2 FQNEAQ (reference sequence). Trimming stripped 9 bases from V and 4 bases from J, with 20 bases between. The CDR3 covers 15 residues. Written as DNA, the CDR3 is TGTGCCAGTTCAACTTCGGGGGTCTTGGCAGATACGCAGTATTTT. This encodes CASSTSGVLADTQYF.